This T cell receptor (beta chain) appears in the sequencing data of a study of cytomegalovirus exposure and HLA in healthy donors. Amplification used 60 Vbeta primers and 13 Jbeta primers. The assay was immunoSEQ multiplex PCR, and TCRdb's table has in-frame clones only and misses some. The table includes 95,000 to 110,000 clones, 75% to 80% detected once. Details on this clone: Its target is not known.

Study-wide points: In a later analysis, at a false discovery rate of 0.05, under 20,000 TCR beta sequences matched HLA alleles. The classifier, whose performance was assessed in both the original and validation cohorts, reportedly diagnosed cytomegalovirus status with high specificity and sensitivity.

The origin of this receptor is a man aged 55-75 years in good health and CMV-seropositive. Input material: PBMCs.

As DNA, the CDR3 is TGCGCCAGCAGGGCGGGGGGGCCAGAGACCCAGTACTTC. Its translation is CASRAGGPETQYF. This chain connects TRBV5-1 to TRBJ2-5; 9 nucleotides match TRBD2. The CDR3 has 13 residues. The ends lost 5 bases at V and 4 bases at J; junction bases unmatched: 3. Germline CDR1 reads SGHRS; CDR2 reads YFSETQ.